These 21 T cell receptor beta chains were sequenced from one sample in a study of CD8 T cells in ankylosing spondylitis. One entry per CDR3 protein results from TCRdb running MiXCR on the 5' RACE reads. This table holds 150,000 to 200,000 distinct CDR3 sequences, around a third found once. Sequenced material: synovial fluid, either unsorted or a sorted T cell fraction (not recorded which). Receptors originate from a male donor with ankylosing spondylitis.

This clonotype was seen a handful of times. V and J are TRBV20-1 and TRBJ2-5, with unresolved D. The CDR3 is 12 amino acids. V lost 1 base to trimming and J lost 0 bases, with 3 bases between them. Germline CDR1 DFQATT, CDR2 SNEGSKA (reference sequence). Here the CDR3 DNA reads TGCAGTGCTAGAGGGGACCAAGAGACCCAGTACTTC. Translation gives CSARGDQETQYF.

This chain connects TRBV12-3 or TRBV12-4 to TRBJ2-1; the D is unclear. The CDR3 contains 15 residues. Between the trimmed V and J ends, which lost 2 bases and 0 bases, there was a span of 8 bases. In nucleotides, the CDR3 is TGTGCCAGCAGTTTAAGTCCTCCCTCCTACAATGAGCAGTTCTTC. It encodes CASSLSPPSYNEQFF.

This clonotype has only one observation. This sequence joins TRBV2 and TRBJ2-3; 8 bases are shared with TRBD1. This CDR3 is 14 amino acids long. Germline-derived CDR1 and CDR2 are SNHLY and FYNNEI. J was trimmed by 3 bases and V by 1 base; bases with no gene match: 0. The CDR3 here is CASSEDRGTDTQYF. The DNA for the CDR3 is TGTGCCAGCAGTGAAGACAGGGGGACAGATACGCAGTATTTT.

This chain links TRBV10-2 with TRBJ2-1, with unresolved D. The CDR3 runs 12 residues. Germline V gene lookup returns CDR1 WSHSY and CDR2 SAAADI. Trimming removed 2 bases at V and 15 bases at J, with 14 bases between. This CDR3 reads CASSEPLGLRFF. CDR3 nucleotides: TGCGCCAGCAGTGAGCCCCTGGGGTTAAGGTTCTTC.

This clonotype came up a few times. The V gene is TRBV18, the J gene TRBJ2-2; D is undetermined. Trimming took 4 bases from V and 0 from J, leaving 6 bases between them. The V gene's germline CDR1 is KGHSH and CDR2 LQKENI. This CDR3 is built from 14 residues. The CDR3 DNA reads TGTGCCAGCTCACGGCAGGCGAACACCGGGGAGCTGTTTTTT. It codes for CASSRQANTGELFF.

The chain couples TRBV7-6 to TRBJ1-5, with D tentatively TRBD1 (6 bases). From germline, CDR1 is SGHVS and CDR2 FNYEAQ. The V end was cut by 5 bases, the J end by 2 bases, with 13 bases between. The CDR3 sequence is 15 residues long. CDR3 nucleotides: TGTGCCAGCAGCCCCCAGGGGATTGGCAATCAGCCCCAGCATTTT. Its translation: CASSPQGIGNQPQHF. The full variable domain, with the rest looked up from reference TRBV7-6 and TRBJ1-5, is GAGVSQSPRYKVTKRGQDVALRCDPISGHVSLYWYRQALGQGPEFLTYFNYEAQQDKSGLPNDRFSAERPEGSISTLTIQRTEQRDSAMYRCASSPQGIGNQPQHFGDGTRLSIL.

The V call is TRBV3-1, the J call TRBJ2-7; the D is unclear. Germline CDR1 LGHDT, CDR2 YNNKEL (reference sequence). The length of the CDR3 is 14 residues. V was clipped by 1 base and J by 7 bases, with 14 bases between them. The CDR3 DNA reads as TGTGCCAGCAGCCAAGGTTGGCAGACGGGTGAGCAGTACTTC. It codes for CASSQGWQTGEQYF.

The chain combines TRBV4-1 with TRBJ2-1; 11 bases match TRBD2. V lost 0 bases and J lost 2; bases outside the gene matches: 15. There are 21 residues in the CDR3. CDR1 is MGHRA, CDR2 YSYEKL, per germline. CDR3 DNA sequence: TGCGCCAGCAGCCAAGATCTAACTAGCGGGAGTGTAGTTCGGGCCTACAATGAGCAGTTCTTC. Translation gives CASSQDLTSGSVVRAYNEQFF.

The chain employs TRBV28 and TRBJ1-5; D ambiguous. CDR1 and CDR2 (germline): MDHEN, SYDVKM. This CDR3 is built from 12 residues. Between the trimmed V and J ends, which lost 2 bases and 7 bases, there was a span of 6 bases. This chain's CDR3 is CASSLPWQPQHF. DNA of the CDR3: TGTGCCAGCAGTTTACCTTGGCAGCCCCAGCATTTT.

This clonotype was seen more than once but under ten times. The chain couples TRBV6-1 to TRBJ2-3; D remains ambiguous. This CDR3 region has 13 residues. Trimming stripped 6 bases from V and 2 bases from J, with 9 bases between. The germline V gene encodes CDR1 MNHNS and CDR2 SASEGT. The CDR3 here is CASRESFTDTQYF. Here the CDR3 DNA reads TGTGCCAGCAGGGAATCATTCACAGATACGCAGTATTTT.

This clonotype was recorded at least ten times. The rearrangement links TRBV12-3 or TRBV12-4 to TRBJ2-1, with 7 bases fitting TRBD2. The V and J ends lost 2 bases and 5 bases, in that order; junction bases with no gene match: 3. CDR3 size: 14 residues. DNA for the CDR3: TGTGCCAGCAGTTTATTGGCGGGGGACAATGAGCAGTTCTTC. Translating it yields CASSLLAGDNEQFF.

The V gene is TRBV5-1, the J gene TRBJ2-6; D possibly corresponds to TRBD2 (5 bases). The V gene's germline CDR1 is SGHRS and CDR2 YFSETQ. CDR3 length equals 17 residues. V was trimmed by 5 bases and J by 1 base, leaving 16 bases between them. In DNA, the CDR3 is TGCGCCAGCAGGGAGCTTCCGGGCGGGTCTGGGGCCAACGTCCTGACTTTC. Translating gives CASRELPGGSGANVLTF.

This clonotype was detected a few times. This rearrangement joins TRBV28 to TRBJ2-3, with 9 bases aligning to TRBD1. The ends lost 2 bases at V and 2 bases at J; junction bases unmatched: 2. The length of the CDR3 is 15 residues. Germline CDR1 MDHEN, CDR2 SYDVKM. CDR3 amino acids: CASSLNRGPTDTQYF. The CDR3 DNA reads as TGTGCCAGCAGTTTAAACAGGGGGCCCACAGATACGCAGTATTTT. The entire variable domain, with the rest obtained from reference TRBV28 and TRBJ2-3, is as follows: DVKVTQSSRYLVKRTGEKVFLECVQDMDHENMFWYRQDPGLGLRLIYFSYDVKMKEKGDIPEGYSVSREKKERFSLILESASTNQTSMYLCASSLNRGPTDTQYFGPGTRLTVL.

The V gene is TRBV2, the J gene TRBJ2-1, with 10 nucleotides matching TRBD2. Germline CDR1 and CDR2: SNHLY and FYNNEI. The CDR3 runs to 15 residues. Unmatched junction bases numbered 4, after V lost 3 bases and J lost 5 bases. The CDR3 sequence is CASSDRLAGHNEQFF. The CDR3 DNA reads TGTGCCAGCAGTGATCGACTAGCGGGCCACAATGAGCAGTTCTTC. The full variable domain, with the rest looked up from reference TRBV2 and TRBJ2-1, is EPEVTQTPSHQVTQMGQEVILRCVPISNHLYFYWYRQILGQKVEFLVSFYNNEISEKSEIFDDQFSVERPDGSNFTLKIRSTKLEDSAMYFCASSDRLAGHNEQFFGPGTRLTVL.

This clonotype showed up just a few times. The chain links TRBV6-2 or TRBV6-3 to TRBJ1-4, with no clear D. Germline CDR1 reads MNHEY; CDR2 reads SVGEGT. The CDR3 length is 13 residues. V shed 8 bases and J shed 0 bases, with 7 bases lying between them. This CDR3 is CASVRATNEKLFF. For the CDR3, the DNA is TGTGCCAGCGTGCGTGCAACTAATGAAAAACTGTTTTTT.

This clonotype has more than one count but fewer than ten. The chain combines TRBV7-2 with TRBJ1-1, with a possible D match to TRBD1 (6 bases). The CDR3 covers 13 residues. The germline gives CDR1 SGHTA, CDR2 FQGNSA. The V gene lost 8 bases and the J gene lost 7 bases, with 17 bases spanning the gap. CDR3 sequence reads: CASGGYRDLEAFF. CDR3 bases: TGTGCCAGCGGGGGCTACCGGGACCTTGAAGCTTTCTTT.

This chain connects TRBV7-9 to TRBJ2-5; 9 nucleotides align to TRBD2. This CDR3 has 14 amino acids. The ends lost 6 bases at V and 5 bases at J; junction bases unmatched: 7. Germline V gives CDR1 SEHNR, CDR2 FQNEAQ (reference sequence). CDR3: CASRARTSAETQYF. The CDR3 DNA reads TGTGCCAGCAGGGCTCGGACTAGCGCGGAGACCCAGTACTTC.

The V and J genes are TRBV11-2 and TRBJ2-4; D not resolved. V was shortened by 2 bases and J by 8 bases, with 7 bases between the two germline ends. The V gene's germline CDR1 is SGHAT and CDR2 FQNNGV. This CDR3 comprises 12 residues. The chain's CDR3 is CASSLRSDIQYF. Here the CDR3 DNA reads TGTGCCAGCAGCTTAAGGTCGGACATTCAGTACTTC.

This clonotype has a count of ten or more. The chain links TRBV12-3 or TRBV12-4 to TRBJ1-1; D is unresolved. Trimming cost V 3 bases and J 6 bases, with 8 bases left between them. CDR3 length: 12 residues. The CDR3 nucleotides read TGTGCCAGCAGTTTTAATACGCCTGAAGCTTTCTTT. Encoded protein: CASSFNTPEAFF.

This clonotype has more than one count but fewer than ten. The gene calls are TRBV12-3 or TRBV12-4 and TRBJ1-1; no firm D call. The CDR3 has 11 residues. The V end was cut by 9 bases, the J end by 2 bases, with 7 bases between. The CDR3 DNA reads as TGTGCCAGTGTCGATAACACTGAAGCTTTCTTT. Translated, it gives CASVDNTEAFF.

This chain uses TRBV19 with TRBJ1-4, with unresolved D. The V end was cut by 5 bases, the J end by 10 bases, with 17 bases between. CDR3 length equals 14 residues. Germline CDR1 and CDR2: LNHDA and SQIVND (reference sequence). The CDR3 region is CASSPGPAGGKLFF. CDR3 nucleotides: TGTGCCAGTAGTCCCGGACCGGCAGGTGGAAAACTGTTTTTT.